The next 7 T cell receptor beta chains were all read from a single sample in a study of draining lymph node invasion in breast cancer (dated by TCRdb to the early 2020s). The library was built by means of bulk RNA-seq. The instrument was an Illumina HiSeq 2500. Clones were called with MiXCR by TCRdb after fastp trimmed the public reads at Q25, and only in-frame beta chains were retained. Identical CDR3 proteins give one entry, which carries the most common genes and DNA. The sample includes about 810 distinct CDR3 sequences, with roughly three quarters observed a single time. The ten largest clones represent 30% to 40% of the sample. Memory conventional CD4 T cells were isolated by sorting for CD4+ CD45RA- CD25- cells. Sequencing was carried out using sorted memory CD4+ effector T cells from the tumor. The cell subset or site label of this sample denotes: CD45RA-negative sorted CD4+ T cells (memory Tconv or effector/memory Treg). These receptors were obtained from a female donor with luminal breast cancer.

J is TRBJ2-1 and V is TRBV5-1; 7 positions agree with TRBD2. Germline V gives CDR1 SGHRS, CDR2 YFSETQ. The CDR3 contains 14 residues. The J segment lost 6 bases and the V segment lost 4 bases, leaving 7 bases of the junction unmatched. The CDR3: CASSGLAVSNEQFF. CDR3 in DNA: TGCGCCAGCAGCGGGCTAGCGGTAAGCAATGAGCAGTTCTTC.

Here the CDR3 reads CASSLLGAYNEQFF. As DNA, the CDR3 is TGTGCCAGCAGCTTATTGGGAGCCTACAATGAGCAGTTCTTC. V gene TRBV11-2 combines with J gene TRBJ2-1; possible D gene TRBD2, 5 bases. Trimming shortened V by 2 bases and J by 2 bases, and 7 bases separated the two germline ends. CDR3 length equals 14 residues. Per the germline V gene, CDR1 is SGHAT and CDR2 is FQNNGV.

The chain combines TRBV5-6 with TRBJ1-1, with unresolved D. CDR3 length: 13 residues. With 2 bases removed from V and 1 base from J, the gap between germline ends came to 6 bases. CDR1 SGHDT and CDR2 YYEEEE come from the germline V gene. The CDR3 region has the DNA TGTGCCAGCAGCTTCGGACCGAACACTGAAGCTTTCTTT. Residues: CASSFGPNTEAFF.

The chain is built from TRBV20-1 and TRBJ1-6, with D tentatively TRBD1 (5 bases). V was pared by 2 bases and J by 7 bases, with 18 bases between. Germline V lookup: CDR1 DFQATT, CDR2 SNEGSKA (reference sequence). The CDR3 has 16 residues. The CDR3 DNA is TGCAGTGCTAGATTTTCAGGGTTCCAATGGAATTCACCCCTCCACTTT. This encodes CSARFSGFQWNSPLHF.

This clonotype was recorded only once. V gene TRBV7-6 combines with J gene TRBJ2-7, with D hard to call. The germline V gene has CDR1 SGHVS and CDR2 FNYEAQ. The ends were cut back, 5 bases at V and 2 bases at J, with 16 bases in the middle. The CDR3 runs 15 residues. The CDR3 DNA sequence: TGTGCCAGCAGCCCGTTCGTCGTAGGAACCTACGAGCAGTACTTC. Translating it yields CASSPFVVGTYEQYF.

The rearrangement joins TRBV5-1 to TRBJ1-2, with 7 bases aligning to TRBD1. The V gene end was trimmed by 2 bases and the J gene end by 6 bases; junction bases not matched to a gene: 13. The CDR3 is 16 residues long. Germline CDR1 and CDR2: SGHRS and YFSETQ. CDR3 protein: CASSFSYDYGTDGYTF. In DNA form, the CDR3 reads TGCGCCAGCAGCTTTTCCTACGACTACGGGACAGATGGCTACACCTTC.

The CDR3 region is CASRTGLAAYEQYF. CDR3 coding DNA: TGTGCCAGCAGAACCGGACTAGCCGCCTACGAGCAGTACTTC. The chain links TRBV6-1 to TRBJ2-7, with 8 bases lining up with TRBD2. Per germline, CDR1 MNHNS and CDR2 SASEGT. CDR3 length: 14 amino acids. J gave up 2 bases and V 6 bases, and 6 bases lay outside the gene matches.